This TCR beta chain was identified during a study of blood T cell repertoires in COVID-19. On the study more broadly: Both acute and convalescent COVID-19 samples were obtained from the United States, Italy and Spain. Sample material is recorded as cDNA or gDNA derived from T cells, B-cell-depleted T cells, or PBMCs.

Authors' analysis steps: From reference gene primer amplification, estimates of nucleated cell counts were derived. Using immunoSEQ multiplex PCR, the repertoire was profiled, and TCRdb retains in-frame clones only, with some absent. That table is the source of V, J and clone size, and D and trimming were worked out from the DNA. The sample records approximately 260,000 clones, about 86% being singletons. The sequence came from a man aged 30-40 years with acute COVID-19. Specimen: PBMCs or T cells enriched from blood (not recorded which).

The CDR3, as DNA: TGTGCCACCAAGGACAGGGGTAACACCGGGGAGCTGTTTTTT. This sequence encodes CATKDRGNTGELFF. The chain joins TRBV24-1 to TRBJ2-2, with TRBD1 identical over 9 bases. V shed 8 bases, J shed 2 bases, and the junction held 2 bases outside the gene matches. Germline loops: CDR1 KGHDR, CDR2 SFDVKD. The CDR3 is 14 residues long.